A single sample gave rise to the 11 T cell receptor beta chains below, sequenced in a study of vaccination and CD4 T cells after COVID-19. The Oncomine TCR Beta short-read assay generated sequence data from the DNA of cultured CD4+ T cells. TCRdb reprocessed the PCR reads via MiXCR and lists one record per CDR3 protein. The sample holds roughly 14,000 distinct CDR3 sequences; approximately 55% are singletons and the top ten take over 9.5%. No antigen is known for these receptors. Treatment defined: approximately 11-day PBMC culture with coronavirus spike peptide pools or control peptides (ViraFEST assay). The source material was CD4+ T cells from blood, cultured in vitro, sampled before SARS-CoV-2 vaccination. The receptor set was obtained from a human donor who had recovered from COVID-19.

The V call is TRBV11-3, the J call TRBJ2-2; 8 positions agree with TRBD1. Germline lookup yields CDR1 SGHNT and CDR2 YENEEA. V shed 4 bases and J 9 bases; nucleotides not matched to a gene: 13. CDR3 length: 16 amino acids. The DNA of the CDR3 is TGTGCCAGCAGCTCAGGCCTAGGACAGGGAGAACGGGAGCTGTTTTTT. It is translated as CASSSGLGQGERELFF.

The chain joins TRBV7-2 to TRBJ1-2; 8 positions agree with TRBD1. The CDR3 covers 14 residues. The V and J ends lost 5 bases and 4 bases, in that order; junction bases with no gene match: 6. Germline V gives CDR1 SGHTA, CDR2 FQGNSA. The CDR3 coding sequence is TGTGCCAGCAGCCGGACAGGGCGAGCCTATGGCTACACCTTC. It is translated as CASSRTGRAYGYTF.

The J gene is TRBJ2-7, the V gene TRBV28; 13 bases are a match to TRBD2. The germline CDR1 and CDR2 sequences are MDHEN and SYDVKM. This CDR3 is built from 17 residues. The V segment lost 6 bases and the J segment 0 bases; nucleotides outside the gene matches: 8. CDR3 protein: CASRAGLAGRGSYEQYF. CDR3 bases: TGTGCCAGCAGGGCGGGACTAGCGGGACGGGGCTCCTACGAGCAGTACTTC. The full variable domain, completed using reference TRBV28 and TRBJ2-7, is DVKVTQSSRYLVKRTGEKVFLECVQDMDHENMFWYRQDPGLGLRLIYFSYDVKMKEKGDIPEGYSVSREKKERFSLILESASTNQTSMYLCASRAGLAGRGSYEQYFGPGTRLTVT.

V gene TRBV19 combines with J gene TRBJ2-7; TRBD1 agrees at 7 bases. The germline V gene has CDR1 LNHDA and CDR2 SQIVND (reference sequence). The CDR3 covers 14 residues. V lost 6 bases, J lost 1 base, and 6 bases stayed unmatched. In DNA, the CDR3 is TGTGCCAGTAGCCGACAGGGTCAGTCCTACGAGCAGTACTTC. It yields the protein CASSRQGQSYEQYF. The whole variable domain, filled in from reference TRBV19 and TRBJ2-7, reads DGGITQSPKYLFRKEGQNVTLSCEQNLNHDAMYWYRQDPGQGLRLIYYSQIVNDFQKGDIAEGYSVSREKKESFPLTVTSAQKNPTAFYLCASSRQGQSYEQYFGPGTRLTVT.

In its sample, this clonotype was seen once. The J gene is TRBJ2-5, the V gene TRBV20-1; 9 bases line up with TRBD1. This CDR3 comprises 12 residues. V shed 5 bases, J shed 7 bases, and the junction held 5 bases outside the gene matches. Germline V gives CDR1 DFQATT, CDR2 SNEGSKA (reference sequence). The CDR3 bases are TGCAGTGCTCCAACAGGGGGCGGGACCCAGTACTTC. Encoded protein: CSAPTGGGTQYF.

This clonotype appeared a few times. The rearrangement links TRBV20-1 to TRBJ2-2; D not resolved. V was trimmed by 0 bases and J by 1 base, leaving 9 bases between them. Germline V lookup: CDR1 DFQATT, CDR2 SNEGSKA (reference sequence). The CDR3 has 15 amino acids. The CDR3 region is CSARDLRKNTGELFF. CDR3 nucleotides: TGCAGTGCTAGAGATCTCCGGAAGAACACCGGGGAGCTGTTTTTT.

The chain recombines TRBV20-1 with TRBJ2-3; tentatively, D is TRBD1 or TRBD2 (5 bases each). Trimming stripped 2 bases from V and 3 bases from J, with 15 bases between. Germline assignment: CDR1 DFQATT and CDR2 SNEGSKA (reference sequence). CDR3 size: 15 residues. This CDR3 reads CSARLGQGVTDTQYF. The CDR3 bases are TGCAGTGCTAGATTGGGCCAGGGAGTTACAGATACGCAGTATTTT.

This clonotype turned up a few times. The J gene is TRBJ1-5, the V gene TRBV6-2 or TRBV6-3, with unresolved D. V lost 6 bases to trimming and J lost 3 bases, with 9 bases between them. Germline values: CDR1 MNHEY, CDR2 SVGEGT. The CDR3 contains 13 residues. In nucleotides, the CDR3 is TGTGCCAGCAGCCCTCCGAACAATCAGCCCCAGCATTTT. Its translation is CASSPPNNQPQHF.

CDR3 amino acids: CARSGGANGYTF. CDR3 nucleotide sequence: TGTGCCAGAAGTGGTGGAGCAAATGGCTACACCTTC. The chain links TRBV21-1 to TRBJ1-2. TRBV21-1 is shown as a pseudogene. CDR3 length: 12 residues.

In DNA form, the CDR3 reads TGTGCCAGCAGGGCCGAAGGACTAGCGGGAGTCGAGCAGTACTTC. It is translated as CASRAEGLAGVEQYF. The chain joins TRBV6-1 to TRBJ2-7; 13 nucleotides agree with TRBD2. There are 15 residues in the CDR3. From germline, CDR1 is MNHNS and CDR2 SASEGT. V dropped 6 bases and J dropped 6; count of bases not matched to a gene: 8.

The chain combines TRBV4-1 with TRBJ2-7; D gene unclear. Germline V gene lookup returns CDR1 MGHRA and CDR2 YSYEKL. The CDR3 covers 15 residues. The V end was cut by 1 base, the J end by 3 bases, with 13 bases between. This CDR3 is CASSQVIGSYYEQYF. DNA of the CDR3: TGCGCCAGCAGCCAAGTCATAGGGTCTTACTACGAGCAGTACTTC.